In this sample, the clone carrying this T cell receptor beta chain turned up a few times. Its antigen is unknown. This entry comes from a study of CD8 T cells in ankylosing spondylitis. General study points: Roughly eight highly homologous variants made up a TCR beta motif that seemed to typify ankylosing spondylitis blood. Disease-associated clones were reportedly significantly overrepresented in matched ankylosing spondylitis synovial fluid.

CDR1 and CDR2 from the germline V gene are MNHNS and SASEGT. V lost 4 bases and J lost 3; bases outside the gene matches: 5. This CDR3 spans 14 amino acids. Molecular-barcoded quantitative 5'-RACE produced these TCR beta libraries. TCRdb re-derived calls from the 5' RACE reads in MiXCR, one entry per CDR3 protein. The sample has about 330,000 distinct CDR3 sequences, roughly 8% seen once. The V and J genes are TRBV6-1 and TRBJ2-5, with 7 bases aligning to TRBD2. Sequencing used blood, either unsorted or a sorted T cell fraction (not recorded which). This clonotype originated in a male donor with ankylosing spondylitis. Written as DNA, the CDR3 is TGTGCCAGCAGTGGGATAGCGGGCGAAGAGACCCAGTACTTC. This sequence encodes CASSGIAGEETQYF.